The text below deals with one T cell receptor (beta chain). Its specificity is unknown. The data were taken from a study of OX40 agonist ivuxolimab in advanced cancers. The study's findings and limits: With doses of 0.1 to 3.0 mg/kg, CD4+ and CD8+ blood T cells had undergone clonal expansion by week 6. Some of the nonresponding patients also showed low levels of normalized T-cell clonal expansion. CD8+ T cells were the subset that, on average, had more expanded clones than CD4+.

Profiling relied on immunoSEQ multiplex PCR, and the TCRdb table lists in-frame clones only, not all of them. The sample carries 25,000 to 35,000 clones, 75% to 90% recorded once. This material consisted of CD4+ or CD8+ T cells sorted from blood, taken in a trial of the OX40 agonist ivuxolimab. The source is an adult with an advanced solid tumor such as melanoma, head and neck, liver or kidney cancer.

The CDR3 sequence: CASSLRGLAGGNTGELFF. CDR3 coding DNA: TGTGCCAGCAGCTTAAGAGGACTAGCGGGAGGCAACACCGGGGAGCTGTTTTTT. J is TRBJ2-2 and V is TRBV11-2; TRBD2 aligns across 14 bases. The length of the CDR3 is 18 residues. Germline lookup yields CDR1 SGHAT and CDR2 FQNNGV. V shed 2 bases and J 2 bases; nucleotides not matched to a gene: 4.